Listed below are T cell receptor beta chains from one sample, sequenced in a study of T cell repertoires in cytomegalovirus infection. TCRdb analysed the reads with MiXCR anew, one entry per CDR3 protein. The data contain under 200,000 distinct CDR3 sequences, about a tenth of them singletons. Sequences were obtained from PBMCs. The source is a human donor in good health (CMV status not recorded). Some clones in this sample may be carry-over from other donors' samples. CDR3s leave out the opening cysteine and the closing phenylalanine or tryptophan. D genes are given only for firm matches.

v_gene: TRBV6-1; d_gene: TRBD2; j_gene: TRBJ2-2; CDR3aa: ASTLWGGTNTGELF
v_gene: TRBV6-2/TRBV6-3; d_gene: TRBD1; j_gene: TRBJ1-5; CDR3aa: ASSLRQGINNQPQH
v_gene: TRBV7-9; d_gene: TRBD2; j_gene: TRBJ2-1; CDR3aa: ASSSGRGVGEQF
v_gene: TRBV11-2; d_gene: .; j_gene: TRBJ2-5; CDR3aa: ASSLRGETQY
v_gene: TRBV7-9; d_gene: .; j_gene: TRBJ2-5; CDR3aa: ASSLLLGMRETQY
v_gene: TRBV10-3; d_gene: .; j_gene: TRBJ1-1; CDR3aa: AISDKGTNTEAF
v_gene: TRBV7-8; d_gene: TRBD1; j_gene: TRBJ1-1; CDR3aa: ASSQGQDEAF
v_gene: TRBV6-1; d_gene: TRBD1; j_gene: TRBJ1-1; CDR3aa: ASSSGGAGVDEAF
v_gene: TRBV5-6; d_gene: TRBD1; j_gene: TRBJ2-7; CDR3aa: ASSSRIPDRENKQY
v_gene: TRBV28; d_gene: TRBD1; j_gene: TRBJ2-4; CDR3aa: ASRGRDSWGVDIQY
v_gene: TRBV11-2; d_gene: .; j_gene: TRBJ1-2; CDR3aa: ASSFGTHYGYT
v_gene: TRBV7-2; d_gene: TRBD2; j_gene: TRBJ2-3; CDR3aa: ASSPQGTTAMNTQY
v_gene: TRBV7-2; d_gene: .; j_gene: TRBJ1-1; CDR3aa: ASSLVGLEAF
v_gene: TRBV12-3/TRBV12-4; d_gene: TRBD1; j_gene: TRBJ1-5; CDR3aa: ASTSTGGGQPQH
v_gene: TRBV7-6; d_gene: .; j_gene: TRBJ2-7; CDR3aa: ASSVLDSSTYEQY
v_gene: TRBV6-2/TRBV6-3; d_gene: .; j_gene: TRBJ2-5; CDR3aa: ASSYSPLETGQETQY
v_gene: TRBV19; d_gene: .; j_gene: TRBJ1-1; CDR3aa: ASSSRSGNTEAF
v_gene: TRBV5-6; d_gene: .; j_gene: TRBJ2-3; CDR3aa: ASSFRVLGTDTQY
v_gene: TRBV5-4; d_gene: .; j_gene: TRBJ1-1; CDR3aa: ASSPKGGQPLNTEAF
v_gene: TRBV27; d_gene: .; j_gene: TRBJ1-6; CDR3aa: ASSWGRSGYSPLH
v_gene: TRBV15; d_gene: TRBD2; j_gene: TRBJ2-1; CDR3aa: ATSRDPDSGREF
v_gene: TRBV10-3; d_gene: .; j_gene: TRBJ1-5; CDR3aa: AIRDGGGNQPQH
v_gene: TRBV2; d_gene: .; j_gene: TRBJ2-7; CDR3aa: ASTPRTTHSYEQY
v_gene: TRBV19; d_gene: .; j_gene: TRBJ1-2; CDR3aa: ASRLSGYYGYT
v_gene: TRBV7-2; d_gene: TRBD1; j_gene: TRBJ1-1; CDR3aa: ASSLAPQGAVNTEAF
v_gene: TRBV7-2; d_gene: TRBD1; j_gene: TRBJ1-2; CDR3aa: ASSLDGTGGWRGYT
v_gene: TRBV7-3; d_gene: .; j_gene: TRBJ2-7; CDR3aa: ASSLQWGDEQY
v_gene: TRBV6-6; d_gene: .; j_gene: TRBJ1-5; CDR3aa: ASSQTGGGNQPQH
v_gene: TRBV5-4; d_gene: .; j_gene: TRBJ1-2; CDR3aa: ASSLVRPAGPNYGYT
v_gene: TRBV14; d_gene: .; j_gene: TRBJ2-7; CDR3aa: ASSQDRRVASPYEQY
v_gene: TRBV5-5; d_gene: TRBD1; j_gene: TRBJ2-7; CDR3aa: ASSIRPDRAYEQY
v_gene: TRBV7-2; d_gene: TRBD2; j_gene: TRBJ2-1; CDR3aa: ASSLMSGTSGRNEQF
v_gene: TRBV25-1; d_gene: .; j_gene: TRBJ1-3; CDR3aa: ASSEWVGAASGNTIY
v_gene: TRBV20-1; d_gene: TRBD1; j_gene: TRBJ1-6; CDR3aa: SARFQGDSPLH
v_gene: TRBV2; d_gene: .; j_gene: TRBJ2-5; CDR3aa: ASNSQNQETQY
v_gene: TRBV7-2; d_gene: .; j_gene: TRBJ2-1; CDR3aa: ASSLRANEQF
v_gene: TRBV12-3/TRBV12-4; d_gene: .; j_gene: TRBJ1-5; CDR3aa: ASSPFIGGYSNQPQH
v_gene: TRBV6-2/TRBV6-3; d_gene: .; j_gene: TRBJ2-3; CDR3aa: ASSYSLAGSTDTQY
v_gene: TRBV7-2; d_gene: .; j_gene: TRBJ2-7; CDR3aa: ASSPGTGSYEQY
v_gene: TRBV12-3/TRBV12-4; d_gene: TRBD2; j_gene: TRBJ2-1; CDR3aa: ASSLTPGTSGRAGDNEQF
v_gene: TRBV7-2; d_gene: TRBD1; j_gene: TRBJ1-2; CDR3aa: ASSPQGADYGYT